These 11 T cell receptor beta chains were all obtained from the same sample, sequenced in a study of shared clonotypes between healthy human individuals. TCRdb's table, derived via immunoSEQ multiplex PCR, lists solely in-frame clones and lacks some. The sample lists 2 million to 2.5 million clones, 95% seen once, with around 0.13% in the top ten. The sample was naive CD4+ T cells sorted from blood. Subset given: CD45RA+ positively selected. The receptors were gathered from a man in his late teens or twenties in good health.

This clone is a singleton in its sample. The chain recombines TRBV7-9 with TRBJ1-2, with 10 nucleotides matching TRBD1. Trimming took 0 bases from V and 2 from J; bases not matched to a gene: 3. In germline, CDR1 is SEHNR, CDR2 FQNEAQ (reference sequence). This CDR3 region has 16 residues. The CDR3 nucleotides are TGTGCCAGCAGCTTAGCCCGGACAGGGGGGAACTATGGCTACACCTTC. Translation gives CASSLARTGGNYGYTF.

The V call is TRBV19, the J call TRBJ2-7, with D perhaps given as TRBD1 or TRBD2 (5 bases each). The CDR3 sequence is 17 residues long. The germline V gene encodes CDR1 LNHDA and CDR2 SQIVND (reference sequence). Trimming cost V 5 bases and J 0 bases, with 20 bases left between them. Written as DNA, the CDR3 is TGTGCCAGTAGTCCGGACCTTGGGGGTATGTTCTCCTACGAGCAGTACTTC. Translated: CASSPDLGGMFSYEQYF.

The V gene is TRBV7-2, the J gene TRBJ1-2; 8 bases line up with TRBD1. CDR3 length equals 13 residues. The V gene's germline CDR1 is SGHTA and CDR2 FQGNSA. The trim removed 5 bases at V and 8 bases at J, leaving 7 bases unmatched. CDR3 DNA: TGTGCCAGCAGCGCGCAGGGGGCGCGAGGCTACACCTTC. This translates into CASSAQGARGYTF.

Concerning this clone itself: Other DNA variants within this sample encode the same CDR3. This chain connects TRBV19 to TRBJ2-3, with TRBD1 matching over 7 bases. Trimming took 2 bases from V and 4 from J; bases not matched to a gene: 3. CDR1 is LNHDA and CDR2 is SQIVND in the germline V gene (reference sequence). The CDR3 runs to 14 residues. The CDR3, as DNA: TGTGCCAGTAGTATAACAGGGGTACCAGATACGCAGTATTTT. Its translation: CASSITGVPDTQYF.

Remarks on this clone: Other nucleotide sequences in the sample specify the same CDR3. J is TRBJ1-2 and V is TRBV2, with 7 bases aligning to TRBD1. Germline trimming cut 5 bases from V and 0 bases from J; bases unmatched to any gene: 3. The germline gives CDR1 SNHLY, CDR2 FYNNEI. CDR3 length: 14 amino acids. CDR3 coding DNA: TGTGCCAGCAGTCGGGACAGCACTAACTATGGCTACACCTTC. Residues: CASSRDSTNYGYTF.

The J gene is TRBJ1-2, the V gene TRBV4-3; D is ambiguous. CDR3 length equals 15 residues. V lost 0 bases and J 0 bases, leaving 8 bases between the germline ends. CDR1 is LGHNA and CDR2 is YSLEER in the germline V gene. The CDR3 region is CASSQEYSSNYGYTF. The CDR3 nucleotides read TGCGCCAGCAGCCAAGAATACAGTTCTAACTATGGCTACACCTTC.

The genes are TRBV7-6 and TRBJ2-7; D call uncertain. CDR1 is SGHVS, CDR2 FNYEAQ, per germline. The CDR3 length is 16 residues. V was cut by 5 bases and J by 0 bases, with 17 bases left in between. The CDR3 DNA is TGTGCCAGCAGCCAGTTGGACGGGCAGAGCTCCTACGAGCAGTACTTC. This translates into CASSQLDGQSSYEQYF.

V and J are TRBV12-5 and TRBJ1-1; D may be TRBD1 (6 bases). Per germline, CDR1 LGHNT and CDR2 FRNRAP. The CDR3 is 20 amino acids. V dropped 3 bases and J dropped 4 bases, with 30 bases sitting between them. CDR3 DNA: TGTGCTAGTGGTTTAACCCCGGGGGGGCTGGAAGTGGCCCAACTCACTGAAGCTTTCTTT. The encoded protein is CASGLTPGGLEVAQLTEAFF. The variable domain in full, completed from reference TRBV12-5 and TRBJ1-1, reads DARVTQTPRHKVTEMGQEVTMRCQPILGHNTVFWYRQTMMQGLELLAYFRNRAPLDDSGMPKDRFSAEMPDATLATLKIQPSEPRDSAVYFCASGLTPGGLEVAQLTEAFFGQGTRLTVV.

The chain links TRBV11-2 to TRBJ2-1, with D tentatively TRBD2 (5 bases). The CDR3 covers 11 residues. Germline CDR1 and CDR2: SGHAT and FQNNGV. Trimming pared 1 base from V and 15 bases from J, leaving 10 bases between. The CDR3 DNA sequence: TGTGCCAGCAGCTTAGCTTCAGAGGGGTTCTTC. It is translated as CASSLASEGFF.

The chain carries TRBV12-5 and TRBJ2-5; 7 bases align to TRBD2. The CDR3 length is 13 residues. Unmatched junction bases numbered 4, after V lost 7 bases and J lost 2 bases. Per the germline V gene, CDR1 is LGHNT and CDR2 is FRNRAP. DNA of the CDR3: TGTGCTAGTGCCATGGGGGGGCAAGAGACCCAGTACTTC. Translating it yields CASAMGGQETQYF.

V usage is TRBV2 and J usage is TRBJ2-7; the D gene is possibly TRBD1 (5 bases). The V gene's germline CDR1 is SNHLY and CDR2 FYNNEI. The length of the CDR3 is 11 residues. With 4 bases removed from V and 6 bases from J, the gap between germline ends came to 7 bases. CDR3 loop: CASSAGREQYF. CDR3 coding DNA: TGTGCCAGCAGTGCAGGGCGCGAGCAGTACTTC.